The next 22 T cell receptor beta chains were all read from a single sample in a study of radiotherapy plus CTLA-4 blockade in lung cancer. The protocol was immunoSEQ multiplex PCR, while the TCRdb copy is restricted to in-frame clones and leaves out a portion. This repertoire shows over 35,000 clones, around 77% found once; its top ten account for approximately 2.5%. Here the sequenced sample was peripheral blood, taken from a patient treated with radiotherapy plus ipilimumab. These TCRs come from a human donor with non-small cell lung cancer whose response to radiotherapy plus ipilimumab could not be evaluated.

The chain is built from TRBV7-8 and TRBJ1-5; D is perhaps TRBD1 (5 bases). Per the germline V gene, CDR1 is SGHVS and CDR2 is FQNEAQ. Trimming left V 1 base short and J 2 bases short, with 9 bases between. This CDR3 contains 15 residues. The CDR3 nucleotides read TGTGCCAGCAGCTTAGTTGGCAGGGGCAATCAGCCCCAGCATTTT. Protein product: CASSLVGRGNQPQHF.

The chain has TRBV18 and TRBJ1-4; TRBD1 might be the D (6 bases). CDR3 size: 15 residues. Trimming left V 2 bases short and J 3 bases short, with 10 bases between. Per the germline V gene, CDR1 is KGHSH and CDR2 is LQKENI. The CDR3 reads CASSPGGWANEKLFF. The CDR3 region has the DNA TGTGCCAGCTCACCAGGGGGCTGGGCTAATGAAAAACTGTTTTTT.

This clone was seen just once. The rearrangement joins TRBV6-1 to TRBJ2-2; TRBD1 matches 10 bases. Germline values: CDR1 MNHNS, CDR2 SASEGT. The CDR3 has 15 residues. The trim removed 10 bases at V and 5 bases at J, leaving 10 bases unmatched. In DNA form, the CDR3 reads TGTGCCACGACAGGGGGCTTCGCGAGAACCGGGGAGCTGTTTTTT. Translated: CATTGGFARTGELFF.

This clone has a handful of counts. V is TRBV7-9 and J is TRBJ2-7, with unresolved D. The germline gives CDR1 SEHNR, CDR2 FQNEAQ (reference sequence). CDR3 size: 14 residues. Trimming took 1 base from V and 1 from J, leaving 8 bases between them. The CDR3 sequence: CASSLGPTSYEQYF. The CDR3 coding sequence is TGTGCCAGCAGCTTAGGCCCCACTTCCTACGAGCAGTACTTC.

This rearrangement joins TRBV29-1 to TRBJ2-2, with 8 bases lining up with TRBD1. The junction had 9 bases not matched to a gene; V was cut back by 7 bases and J by 5 bases. From germline, CDR1 is SQVTM and CDR2 ANQGSEA. The CDR3 covers 14 residues. The CDR3 DNA reads TGCAGCGCCGGCCAGGGGGCGCGAACCGGGGAGCTGTTTTTT. It is translated as CSAGQGARTGELFF.

The V and J genes are TRBV5-1 and TRBJ2-1; 7 positions agree with TRBD1. V gave up 2 bases and J gave up 1 base; unmatched junction bases: 3. The CDR3 consists of 15 residues. Germline CDR1 and CDR2: SGHRS and YFSETQ. The CDR3 DNA reads TGCGCCAGCAGCTTAGGGGGACAGTCCTACAATGAGCAGTTCTTC. Translating it yields CASSLGGQSYNEQFF. Looking up the rest from reference TRBV5-1 and TRBJ2-1 gives the full variable domain: KAGVTQTPRYLIKTRGQQVTLSCSPISGHRSVSWYQQTPGQGLQFLFEYFSETQRNKGNFPGRFSGRQFSNSRSEMNVSTLELGDSALYLCASSLGGQSYNEQFFGPGTRLTVL.

The V and J genes are TRBV4-2 and TRBJ2-2; D unclear. V lost 4 bases and J 5 bases, leaving 8 bases between the germline ends. The CDR3 has 13 amino acids. Per germline, CDR1 LGHNA and CDR2 YNFKEQ. CDR3 bases: TGTGCCAGCAGCCTAACCACAACCGGGGAGCTGTTTTTT. Its translation is CASSLTTTGELFF.

The table lists this clone with a few counts. V and J are TRBV6-5 and TRBJ2-7, with D possibly being TRBD2 (5 bases). The CDR3 is 14 amino acids. V was trimmed by 5 bases and J by 4 bases, leaving 15 bases between them. CDR1 is MNHEY and CDR2 is SVGAGI in the germline V gene. The CDR3 DNA is TGTGCCAGCAGTACTGATGAGGGATTTTACGAGCAGTACTTC. Translated: CASSTDEGFYEQYF.

This chain uses TRBV6-1 with TRBJ2-3, with no clear D. This CDR3 is built from 15 residues. Trimming left V 6 bases short and J 2 bases short, with 15 bases between. Germline CDR1 is MNHNS and CDR2 is SASEGT. Here the CDR3 DNA reads TGTGCCAGCAGCCGCGCACCACTCAACACAGATACGCAGTATTTT. Its protein is CASSRAPLNTDTQYF.

J is TRBJ1-2 and V is TRBV6-6; D is perhaps TRBD1 (6 bases). The CDR3 totals 14 residues. Germline CDR1 reads MNHNY; CDR2 reads SVGAGI (reference sequence). V gave up 7 bases and J gave up 8 bases, with 20 bases separating them. The CDR3 region has the DNA TGTGCCAGCATCAAAAACGGGGGGCTACAAGGCTACACCTTC. Protein sequence: CASIKNGGLQGYTF.

The rearrangement links TRBV6-5 to TRBJ2-1; 10 bases agree with TRBD2. J was trimmed by 7 bases and V by 6 bases; bases with no gene match: 3. Germline assignment: CDR1 MNHEY and CDR2 SVGAGI. This CDR3 comprises 13 residues. The CDR3, as DNA: TGTGCCAGCAGATTAGCGGGGGGAAATGAGCAGTTCTTC. It codes for CASRLAGGNEQFF.

This clone turned up a few times. The chain couples TRBV7-2 to TRBJ1-4; TRBD1 agrees at 8 bases. Germline CDR1 is SGHTA and CDR2 is FQGNSA. The length of the CDR3 is 15 residues. V lost 6 bases and J lost 6; bases outside the gene matches: 9. The CDR3 DNA sequence: TGTGCCAGCAGGTCACATACAGGGGGTGATGAAAAACTGTTTTTT. It codes for CASRSHTGGDEKLFF.

The chain has TRBV21-1 and TRBJ2-5; the D call in the table, TRBD1, was not verified against the DNA. TRBV21-1 is reported as a pseudogene. There are 13 residues in the CDR3. CDR3 sequence (DNA): TGTGCCATTCCCGGGACAGGGGGGGAGACCCAGTACTTC. Translation gives CAIPGTGGETQYF.

The V gene is TRBV7-8, the J gene TRBJ1-1, with D unresolved. Trimming stripped 3 bases from V and 4 bases from J, with 9 bases between. This CDR3 region has 13 residues. CDR1 and CDR2 from the germline V gene are SGHVS and FQNEAQ. CDR3 region: CASSFFRGTEAFF. The CDR3, as DNA: TGTGCCAGCAGCTTTTTCCGAGGCACTGAAGCTTTCTTT.

The rearrangement uses TRBV7-3 and TRBJ2-1; 9 bases fit TRBD1. Germline V CDR1 and CDR2: SGHTA, FQGTGA. The CDR3 contains 15 residues. The trim removed 2 bases at V and 4 bases at J, leaving 3 bases unmatched. The CDR3: CASSLGTGLYNEQFF. The DNA of the CDR3 is TGTGCCAGCAGCTTAGGGACAGGGTTATACAATGAGCAGTTCTTC.

The table lists this clone with a count of one. The rearrangement links TRBV5-1 to TRBJ2-7, with D unclear. The CDR3 length is 15 residues. The germline V and J ends were trimmed by 0 bases and 2 bases, with 12 bases remaining between them. Germline V gives CDR1 SGHRS, CDR2 YFSETQ. CDR3 DNA: TGCGCCAGCAGCTTGGAAGCCAATCATCCCTACGAGCAGTACTTC. The encoded protein is CASSLEANHPYEQYF.

The rearrangement joins TRBV4-1 to TRBJ1-1; maybe TRBD1 (6 bases). V was cut by 3 bases and J by 11 bases, with 19 bases left in between. This CDR3 has 14 amino acids. Germline CDR1 reads MGHRA; CDR2 reads YSYEKL. CDR3 in amino acids: CASSQRNRELKAFF. As DNA, the CDR3 is TGCGCCAGCAGCCAGAGAAACAGGGAACTAAAGGCTTTCTTT.

The chain has TRBV27 and TRBJ1-1; D uncertain. CDR1 MNHEY and CDR2 SMNVEV come from the germline V gene (reference sequence). Trimming took off 6 bases at V and 0 bases at J, with 17 bases between the two ends. The CDR3 runs 16 residues. The CDR3 DNA sequence: TGTGCCAGCAGCCCTGTTGTCGCAGGCCTGAACACTGAAGCTTTCTTT. The encoded protein is CASSPVVAGLNTEAFF.

This clone was seen a single time. Within the sample, other DNA sequences also encode this same CDR3. This chain uses TRBV19 with TRBJ1-2, with a tentative D call TRBD1 (5 bases). The germline gives CDR1 LNHDA, CDR2 SQIVND (reference sequence). The length of the CDR3 is 13 residues. V lost 5 bases and J lost 2, with 9 bases in between. Here the CDR3 DNA reads TGTGCCAGTAGTCCTACAGGAAACTATGGCTACACCTTC. It translates to CASSPTGNYGYTF.

J is TRBJ2-1 and V is TRBV2, with 7 nucleotides matching TRBD2. Germline-derived CDR1 and CDR2 are SNHLY and FYNNEI. V lost 1 base, J lost 6 bases, and 6 bases stayed unmatched. The CDR3 contains 15 residues. CDR3 residues: CASSEGGGPINEQFF. The CDR3 coding sequence is TGTGCCAGCAGTGAAGGGGGAGGGCCTATCAATGAGCAGTTCTTC.

This clone has just one count. This chain links TRBV7-8 with TRBJ2-1; TRBD2 might be the D (5 bases). The CDR3 totals 13 residues. Germline-derived CDR1 and CDR2 are SGHVS and FQNEAQ. The V and J ends lost 3 bases and 8 bases respectively, with 11 bases between them. CDR3 in DNA: TGTGCCAGCAGCTTGGGAGCTTTTGATGAGCAGTTCTTC. Translation: CASSLGAFDEQFF.

The V gene is TRBV6-7, the J gene TRBJ2-1, with a tentative D call TRBD2 (5 bases). TRBV6-7 is noted as an ORF with a role that remains uncertain. The CDR3 is made up of 15 amino acids. The V end was cut by 0 bases, the J end by 1 base, with 7 bases between. CDR3 amino acids: CASSYSTGSYNEQFF. DNA for the CDR3: TGTGCCAGCAGTTACTCGACGGGGTCCTACAATGAGCAGTTCTTC.